This T cell receptor beta chain was identified during a study of naive and memory T cell subsets. Cells stained for CD3, CD4, CD8, CD45RA and CD27 were sorted into four subsets. This clonotype has a handful of counts. The beta constant-region primer was an equimolar mix of two oligonucleotides covering TRBC1 and TRBC2. TCRdb called the UMI-ligation and nested PCR reads again in MiXCR, with one record for every CDR3 protein. This sample has around 23,000 distinct CDR3 sequences, with more than 9.5% found just once. Per the germline V gene, CDR1 is MGHDK and CDR2 is SYGVNS. The J segment lost 6 bases and the V segment lost 1 base, leaving 16 bases of the junction unmatched. The CDR3 covers 18 residues.

The V call is TRBV25-1, the J call TRBJ2-3, with TRBD1 matching 7 bases. Sequencing input: central memory CD8+ T cells from blood. The sequence was collected from a human donor in good health. CDR3 nucleotides: TGTGCCAGCAGTGAATGTCTGAACAGGGGATGGGGATGTGATACGCAGTATTTT. It is translated as CASSECLNRGWGCDTQYF.